The sequence of this TCR beta chain was determined in a study of CDR3 diversity in severe acne. In TCRdb, the PCR reads were re-called with MiXCR into one record per CDR3 protein. The data contain 90,000 or so distinct CDR3 sequences, about 50% of them singletons. V was trimmed by 7 bases and J by 0 bases, leaving 13 bases between them. Germline CDR1 WSHSY, CDR2 SAAADI. This CDR3 is built from 15 residues. This clonotype has a count of ten or more. Material for sequencing was blood. The sequence derives from a male donor in good health, serving as a control. The V gene is TRBV10-2, the J gene TRBJ1-5, with a possible D match to TRBD1 (6 bases). This chain's CDR3 is CASTAGAASNQPQHF. CDR3 coding DNA: TGCGCCAGCACCGCAGGGGCCGCTAGCAATCAGCCCCAGCATTTT.